The rows below give T cell receptor beta chains drawn from one sample of a study of shared clonotypes between healthy human individuals. The repertoire was sequenced with immunoSEQ multiplex PCR; TCRdb's copy has only in-frame clones and lacks some. This table holds a few hundred thousand clones, around 87% found once. The sequencing sample was made of memory CD8+ T cells sorted from blood. These receptors were obtained from a man aged 18 to 29 in good health. The CDR3 runs from the conserved cysteine through the conserved F or W. The D gene is left open where the match is weak.

v_call: TRBV10-3; d_call: TRBD2; j_call: TRBJ2-1; cdr3_nt: TGTGCCATCAGTGACCTAGCGGGGGGTTACAATGAGCAGTTCTTC; cdr3_aa: CAISDLAGGYNEQFF
v_call: TRBV19; d_call: TRBD1; j_call: TRBJ1-5; cdr3_nt: TGTGCCAGTAGTCAGGACAGGGAAGGCAATCAGCCCCAGCATTTT; cdr3_aa: CASSQDREGNQPQHF
v_call: TRBV12-5; d_call: NA; j_call: TRBJ2-7; cdr3_nt: TGTGCTAGTGAAAAATTCCAAAGTCAGGGCACCTACGAGCAGTACTTC; cdr3_aa: CASEKFQSQGTYEQYF
v_call: TRBV7-9; d_call: NA; j_call: TRBJ1-5; cdr3_nt: TGTGCCAGCAGTATAGGGCCTAATAGCAATCAGCCCCAGCATTTT; cdr3_aa: CASSIGPNSNQPQHF
v_call: TRBV7-8; d_call: NA; j_call: TRBJ1-5; cdr3_nt: TGTGCCAGCAGCTTTATGGGAGAATATAGCAATCAGCCCCAGCATTTT; cdr3_aa: CASSFMGEYSNQPQHF
v_call: TRBV30; d_call: NA; j_call: TRBJ2-2; cdr3_nt: TGTGCCTGGAGTGTGACCTTCACCGGGGAGCTGTTTTTT; cdr3_aa: CAWSVTFTGELFF
v_call: TRBV28; d_call: NA; j_call: TRBJ1-5; cdr3_nt: TGTGCCAGCAGTCCCCTTTATCCCGACGAGGATAGCAATCAGCCCCAGCATTTT; cdr3_aa: CASSPLYPDEDSNQPQHF
v_call: TRBV11-2; d_call: NA; j_call: TRBJ2-1; cdr3_nt: TGTGCCAGCAGTACTTCCTACAATGAGCAGTTCTTC; cdr3_aa: CASSTSYNEQFF
v_call: TRBV30; d_call: NA; j_call: TRBJ1-6; cdr3_nt: TGTGCCTGGAGTGTACTGGGCAGGGCCGGTTCACCCCTCCACTTT; cdr3_aa: CAWSVLGRAGSPLHF
v_call: TRBV4-3; d_call: NA; j_call: TRBJ2-7; cdr3_nt: TGCGCCAGCAGCCAAGATATCGGCAGAGCCTACGAGCAGTACTTC; cdr3_aa: CASSQDIGRAYEQYF